This T cell receptor (beta chain) emerged from a study of spatial heterogeneity in lung cancer. Per germline, CDR1 SQVTM and CDR2 ANQGSEA. V lost 6 bases and J 3 bases, leaving 18 bases between the germline ends. The CDR3 is made up of 14 amino acids. General study findings and limits: Ubiquitous expanded tumor TCRs were seen in blood more at resection than at follow-up.

This clonotype was counted many times. Its antigen is not known. Time point of the sample: sample taken at primary tumor resection. The sequenced material consisted of unsorted whole RNA from tumor, nontumor lung or frozen PBMC. The cohort: 70 to 75 early-stage, untreated non-small cell lung cancer patients. TCRdb redid the calling of the 5' RACE reads with MiXCR, one entry per CDR3 protein. Of 10,000 or so distinct CDR3 sequences listed, roughly 6% are singletons. This sample comprised PBMCs, obtained at surgery. The rearrangement links TRBV29-1 to TRBJ2-7, with D possibly being TRBD2 (5 bases). The clonotype originates from a male donor with early-stage non-small cell lung cancer. The DNA for the CDR3 is TGCAGCGTGGCGGAGGCGGAAAGTTACTACGAGCAGTACTTC. This translates into CSVAEAESYYEQYF.